This T cell receptor beta chain was found in a study of cytomegalovirus exposure and HLA in healthy donors. The study's findings and limits: A later analysis found common viral pathogens apparently linked to several of the most significant clusters. The study recorded 150 to 200 TCR beta chains that were cytomegalovirus-associated.

V gave up 0 bases and J gave up 7 bases; unmatched junction bases: 5. Germline V gives CDR1 SGHRS, CDR2 YFSETQ. This CDR3 contains 15 residues. The PCR ran on 60 Vbeta and 13 Jbeta primers. The protocol was immunoSEQ multiplex PCR, while the TCRdb copy is restricted to in-frame clones and leaves out a portion. The sample lists under 200,000 clones, about 78% occurring once. About this clone: Its antigen is undetermined.

The sequence was collected from a man aged 55 to 69 in good health and CMV-seronegative. The chain links TRBV5-1 to TRBJ2-1; TRBD2 aligns across 9 bases. Sequenced material: PBMCs. The CDR3 spells CASSLVAGEMNEQFF. Written as DNA, the CDR3 is TGCGCCAGCAGCTTGGTAGCGGGAGAAATGAATGAGCAGTTCTTC.